The 29 T cell receptor beta chains below were found in one sample sequenced in a study of blood T cell repertoires in COVID-19. This table comes from immunoSEQ multiplex PCR, and its TCRdb copy is limited to in-frame clones, with some not included. In the table there are about 250,000 clones, 85% of which are singletons. The material sequenced was peripheral blood. These receptors originate from a woman aged 55-69 years with active or convalescent COVID-19.

As to this clone: One end of the junction is discordant with germline, which a read error may explain. This chain's CDR3 is CASRQPIRTGRMNTEVFF. The CDR3, as DNA: TGCGCCAGCAGGCAACCTATAAGGACAGGACGCATGAACACTGAAGTTTTCTTT. V is TRBV4-1 and J is TRBJ1-1, with 7 positions matching TRBD1. Germline CDR1 MGHRA, CDR2 YSYEKL. The CDR3 has 18 amino acids.

V usage is TRBV27 and J usage is TRBJ2-3, with D possibly TRBD1 on 6 matching bases. V gave up 5 bases and J gave up 2 bases, with 14 bases separating them. The germline V gene has CDR1 MNHEY and CDR2 SMNVEV (reference sequence). CDR3 size: 15 residues. DNA of the CDR3: TGTGCCAGCAGTCCCGACAGGCCCTACACAGATACGCAGTATTTT. Translating it yields CASSPDRPYTDTQYF.

V and J are TRBV27 and TRBJ1-1, with TRBD1 identical over 7 bases. The CDR3 is 14 amino acids. V shed 5 bases, J shed 0 bases, and the junction held 3 bases outside the gene matches. Germline V gene sequence: CDR1 MNHEY, CDR2 SMNVEV (reference sequence). Here the CDR3 reads CASSRDRVNTEAFF. The DNA of the CDR3 is TGTGCCAGCAGTCGCGACAGGGTGAACACTGAAGCTTTCTTT.

The chain joins TRBV10-3 to TRBJ1-2, with 7 bases fitting TRBD1. Germline V lookup: CDR1 ENHRY, CDR2 SYGVKD. The CDR3 has 15 residues. V shed 7 bases and J 0 bases; nucleotides not matched to a gene: 8. The CDR3 sequence is CAIKEGAAPNYGYTF. CDR3 coding DNA: TGTGCCATCAAGGAGGGGGCGGCCCCTAACTATGGCTACACCTTC.

J is TRBJ2-5 and V is TRBV11-3; D is uncertain. The CDR3 has 14 amino acids. Germline V gene data show CDR1 as SGHNT and CDR2 as YENEEA. Deletions cut 5 bases from V and 0 bases from J, with 10 bases between. The CDR3 loop reads CASSGTMYQETQYF. CDR3 coding DNA: TGTGCCAGCAGCGGTACAATGTACCAAGAGACCCAGTACTTC.

This chain joins TRBV7-6 and TRBJ2-7; TRBD2 matches at 9 bases. With V trimmed by 5 bases and J by 2 bases, 7 bases remained unmatched. This CDR3 has 15 residues. Germline lookup yields CDR1 SGHVS and CDR2 FNYEAQ. The CDR3 DNA follows: TGTGCCAGCAGCGCTACAGGCGGGAGGGCCTACGAGCAGTACTTC. This gives the protein CASSATGGRAYEQYF. The variable domain in full, completed from reference TRBV7-6 and TRBJ2-7, reads GAGVSQSPRYKVTKRGQDVALRCDPISGHVSLYWYRQALGQGPEFLTYFNYEAQQDKSGLPNDRFSAERPEGSISTLTIQRTEQRDSAMYRCASSATGGRAYEQYFGPGTRLTVT.

This clone appeared a few times. The rearrangement joins TRBV6-2 or TRBV6-3 to TRBJ2-2; TRBD2 aligns across 9 bases. CDR1 is MNHEY, CDR2 SVGEGT, per germline. V lost 0 bases to trimming and J lost 7 bases; unmatched junction nucleotides: 0. The CDR3 totals 14 residues. The CDR3 sequence is CASSYSRGGGELFF. CDR3 sequence (DNA): TGTGCCAGCAGTTACTCGCGGGGGGGCGGGGAGCTGTTTTTT.

CDR3 amino acids: CASSQSGHNQPQHF. The CDR3 DNA is TGTGCCAGCAGCCAATCAGGACACAATCAGCCCCAGCATTTT. The rearrangement joins TRBV9 to TRBJ1-5, with D possibly matching TRBD1 (5 bases). The CDR3 length is 14 residues. V shed 4 bases and J shed 3 bases, with 11 bases lying between them. Germline V gene lookup returns CDR1 SGDLS and CDR2 YYNGEE.

This chain joins TRBV24-1 and TRBJ2-2, with TRBD2 matching over 8 bases. Germline CDR1 is KGHDR and CDR2 is SFDVKD. With V trimmed by 7 bases and J by 1 base, 1 base remained unmatched. This CDR3 is 14 amino acids long. CDR3 amino acids: CATRRGENTGELFF. Here the CDR3 DNA reads TGTGCCACCAGGCGGGGGGAGAACACCGGGGAGCTGTTTTTT.

This clone was counted only a few times. This chain uses TRBV7-9 with TRBJ1-1, with TRBD1 identical over 8 bases. J lost 7 bases, V lost 1 base, and 5 bases had no gene match. Germline V gives CDR1 SEHNR, CDR2 FQNEAQ (reference sequence). The CDR3 spans 14 residues. CDR3 in amino acids: CASSLGTGFSEAFF. As DNA, the CDR3 is TGTGCCAGCAGCTTAGGGACAGGGTTTAGTGAAGCTTTCTTT.

The chain couples TRBV11-3 to TRBJ1-6; D may be TRBD1 (5 bases). From germline, CDR1 is SGHNT and CDR2 YENEEA. V lost 5 bases and J 5 bases, leaving 10 bases between the germline ends. The CDR3 runs 14 residues. In DNA, the CDR3 is TGTGCCAGCAGCGCGGGACGGAATAATTCACCCCTCCACTTT. Translating it yields CASSAGRNNSPLHF.

This clone was detected a few times. The CDR3 region has the DNA TGTGCCAGCAACGACAGGGGGCAGGGTGGCTACACCTTC. Its translation is CASNDRGQGGYTF. The V call is TRBV5-4, the J call TRBJ1-2, with 10 bases lining up with TRBD1. Per germline, CDR1 SGHNT and CDR2 YYREEE (reference sequence). Trimming removed 6 bases from V and 7 bases from J; junction bases left unmatched: 6. The CDR3 loop spans 13 amino acids.

The V call is TRBV13, the J call TRBJ2-1, with D maybe TRBD1 (5 bases). V was trimmed by 5 bases and J by 3 bases, leaving 11 bases between them. Germline V gene sequence: CDR1 PRHDT, CDR2 FYEKMQ (reference sequence). This CDR3 is built from 14 residues. CDR3 sequence: CASSQWGGYNEQFF. The DNA of the CDR3 is TGTGCCAGCAGCCAATGGGGCGGCTACAATGAGCAGTTCTTC.

The rearrangement links TRBV9 to TRBJ2-1, with 13 nucleotides matching TRBD2. CDR1 and CDR2 (germline): SGDLS, YYNGEE. The CDR3 sequence is 15 residues long. J lost 8 bases, V lost 4 bases, and 6 bases had no gene match. CDR3 region: CASSRTSGSRYEQFF. In nucleotides, the CDR3 is TGTGCCAGCAGCCGGACTAGCGGGAGTAGATATGAGCAGTTCTTC. The full variable domain, in which reference TRBV9 and TRBJ2-1 provide the parts outside the CDR3, is DSGVTQTPKHLITATGQRVTLRCSPRSGDLSVYWYQQSLDQGLQFLIQYYNGEERAKGNILERFSAQQFPDLHSELNLSSLELGDSALYFCASSRTSGSRYEQFFGPGTRLTVL.

This clone has a handful of counts. The V gene is TRBV10-1, the J gene TRBJ2-7, with 7 bases identical to TRBD2. This CDR3 is built from 12 residues. Germline V gene sequence: CDR1 WNHNN, CDR2 SYGVQD (reference sequence). V was clipped by 7 bases and J by 4 bases; unmatched bases: 4. The CDR3 coding sequence is TGCGCCAGCACCGGCGGGAGATACGAGCAGTACGTC. Translation gives CASTGGRYEQYV.

This clone was detected a few times. The CDR3 loop reads CASSPTSGVTDTQYF. For the CDR3, the DNA is TGTGCCAGCAGTCCCACGTCGGGGGTGACAGATACGCAGTATTTT. The chain employs TRBV6-5 and TRBJ2-3; possible D gene TRBD2, 6 bases. Trimming took 5 bases from V and 3 from J, leaving 15 bases between them. In germline, CDR1 is MNHEY, CDR2 SVGAGI. This CDR3 is 15 amino acids long.

The J gene is TRBJ2-1, the V gene TRBV7-9, with TRBD1 identical over 7 bases. This CDR3 region has 14 residues. CDR1 and CDR2 (germline): SEHNR, FQNEAQ (reference sequence). After removal of 3 bases from V and 4 bases from J, the junction contained 3 bases not matched to a gene. The CDR3 loop reads CASSFLQGYNEQFF. The CDR3, as DNA: TGTGCCAGCAGCTTCTTACAGGGGTACAATGAGCAGTTCTTC.

The chain links TRBV6-5 to TRBJ2-7, with TRBD1 matching 9 bases. Trimming removed 2 bases from V and 7 bases from J; junction bases left unmatched: 6. In germline, CDR1 is MNHEY, CDR2 SVGAGI. The CDR3 runs to 14 residues. The CDR3 loop is CASSYRDRASEQYF. For the CDR3, the DNA is TGTGCCAGCAGTTACCGGGACAGGGCGAGTGAGCAGTACTTC.

The chain joins TRBV19 to TRBJ2-4; weak D call: TRBD2 (5 bases). Germline values: CDR1 LNHDA, CDR2 SQIVND (reference sequence). V shed 3 bases and J shed 7 bases, with 13 bases lying between them. The CDR3 runs 14 residues. CDR3 bases: TGTGCCAGTAGTATGATCCGGGAAGGTAACATTCAGTACTTC. It yields the protein CASSMIREGNIQYF.

The V gene is TRBV11-2, the J gene TRBJ2-5, with 7 bases that match TRBD2. The CDR3 consists of 16 residues. J gave up 5 bases and V 4 bases, and 13 bases lay outside the gene matches. The germline V gene has CDR1 SGHAT and CDR2 FQNNGV. CDR3 protein: CASSWTSSGIGETQYF. The DNA of the CDR3 is TGTGCCAGCAGCTGGACTTCCAGCGGGATAGGGGAGACCCAGTACTTC.

V gene TRBV5-1 combines with J gene TRBJ2-3; D is possibly TRBD2 (5 bases). Germline V lookup: CDR1 SGHRS, CDR2 YFSETQ. V gave up 6 bases and J gave up 2 bases, with 10 bases separating them. The length of the CDR3 is 13 residues. Written as DNA, the CDR3 is TGCGCCAGCAACGAGGGTTCCACAGATACGCAGTATTTT. The encoded protein is CASNEGSTDTQYF.

This clone was seen once. J is TRBJ2-2 and V is TRBV7-9, with 8 positions matching TRBD1. Germline values: CDR1 SEHNR, CDR2 FQNEAQ (reference sequence). The CDR3 has 15 residues. Unmatched junction bases numbered 11, after V lost 3 bases and J lost 11 bases. The CDR3 coding sequence is TGTGCCAGCAGCTTTTCGAGGGATGGACAGGGCGAGCTGTTTTTT. It is translated as CASSFSRDGQGELFF.

V and J are TRBV6-5 and TRBJ1-1; TRBD1 is a possible D gene (5 bases). This CDR3 has 15 amino acids. Germline V CDR1 and CDR2: MNHEY, SVGAGI. The V and J ends lost 0 bases and 5 bases respectively, with 13 bases between them. The DNA of the CDR3 is TGTGCCAGCAGTTACTCGAACACCGGGGGAACTGAAGCTTTCTTT. Protein: CASSYSNTGGTEAFF.

The V gene is TRBV3-1 (or the pseudogene TRBV3-2), the J gene TRBJ1-4, with 9 positions matching TRBD1. Germline-derived CDR1 and CDR2 are LGHDT and YNNKEL (reference sequence). This CDR3 is built from 15 residues. The J segment lost 12 bases and the V segment lost 0 bases, leaving 8 bases of the junction unmatched. As DNA, the CDR3 is TGTGCCAGCAGCCAAGACACGACAGGGGGTAGGGAACTGTTTTTT. This sequence encodes CASSQDTTGGRELFF.

The chain joins TRBV18 to TRBJ1-2, with TRBD1 matching over 7 bases. With 3 bases clipped from V and 1 base from J, the junction kept 5 bases outside the gene matches. The germline V gene encodes CDR1 KGHSH and CDR2 LQKENI. This CDR3 spans 15 amino acids. Here the CDR3 reads CASSPGRGFNYGYTF. CDR3 DNA sequence: TGTGCCAGCTCACCGGGCAGGGGGTTTAACTATGGCTACACCTTC.

The chain joins TRBV7-9 to TRBJ1-5; D might be TRBD1 (5 bases). The CDR3 consists of 14 residues. V was trimmed by 1 base and J by 3 bases, leaving 7 bases between them. In germline, CDR1 is SEHNR, CDR2 FQNEAQ (reference sequence). CDR3 DNA sequence: TGTGCCAGCAGCTTAGAGGGGATCAATCAGCCCCAGCATTTT. As protein: CASSLEGINQPQHF. Full variable domain (missing parts from reference TRBV7-9 and TRBJ1-5): DTGVSQNPRHKITKRGQNVTFRCDPISEHNRLYWYRQTLGQGPEFLTYFQNEAQLEKSRLLSDRFSAERPKGSFSTLEIQRTEQGDSAMYLCASSLEGINQPQHFGDGTRLSIL.

This chain uses TRBV7-9 with TRBJ1-4; D is unclear. V was shortened by 3 bases and J by 6 bases, with 8 bases between the two germline ends. The CDR3 covers 13 residues. Germline V gives CDR1 SEHNR, CDR2 FQNEAQ (reference sequence). The CDR3, as DNA: TGTGCCAGCAGCTTGGGAGACGATGAAAAACTGTTTTTT. Its protein is CASSLGDDEKLFF.

This chain connects TRBV12-5 to TRBJ1-5; TRBD1 might be the D (6 bases). Germline lookup yields CDR1 LGHNT and CDR2 FRNRAP. The CDR3 sequence is 11 residues long. Trimming took off 3 bases at V and 15 bases at J, with 12 bases between the two ends. The CDR3 sequence: CASGLGGLGHF. For the CDR3, the DNA is TGTGCTAGTGGTTTAGGGGGTCTTGGGCATTTT.

The chain is built from TRBV9 and TRBJ2-1; 9 positions match TRBD2. Germline V gene lookup returns CDR1 SGDLS and CDR2 YYNGEE. J gave up 7 bases and V 1 base, and 3 bases lay outside the gene matches. The CDR3 runs 14 residues. The CDR3: CASSVIAGVNEQFF. As DNA, the CDR3 is TGTGCCAGCAGCGTAATAGCGGGAGTGAATGAGCAGTTCTTC.